Sequencing of this T cell receptor beta chain was carried out in a study of T cell responses to AZD1222 COVID-19 vaccine. This clone was recorded once. No antigen is known for it. Study-wide findings and caveats: Only 6 or 7 people who got AZD1222 tested seropositive at baseline. Close to half of all spike-specific TCRs reportedly target regions of the variants that are unmutated. Donors, mostly white British, included more females; clonal diversity was possibly underestimated.

Pooled samples include second doses given at about 4 or 12 weeks. Clones were sequenced by immunoSEQ multiplex PCR, and TCRdb holds only the in-frame ones, with some missing. The sample has more than 120,000 clones, just over 85% seen once. This CDR3 has 15 residues. CDR1 is SGHTA and CDR2 is FQGNSA in the germline V gene. Trimming shortened V by 1 base and J by 3 bases, and 12 bases separated the two germline ends. The sequence came from an adult who received the AZD1222 COVID-19 vaccine. The rearrangement links TRBV7-2 to TRBJ1-2; D gene uncertain. The starting material was peripheral blood, obtained 28 days after the second AZD1222 dose. The CDR3 loop is CASSLGGGLDYGYTF. For the CDR3, the DNA is TGTGCCAGCAGCTTAGGGGGAGGGTTGGACTATGGCTACACCTTC.